A selection of T cell receptor beta chains follows, all from one sample in a study of OX40 agonist ivuxolimab in advanced cancers. Only in-frame clones appear in the TCRdb table, and some are missing; sequencing was by immunoSEQ multiplex PCR. The sample includes 20,000 to 30,000 clones, around nine tenths of them seen just once. The sample consisted of CD4+ or CD8+ T cells sorted from blood, taken in a trial of the OX40 agonist ivuxolimab. These receptors were collected from an adult with an advanced solid tumor such as melanoma, head and neck, liver or kidney cancer. The CDR3 runs from the conserved cysteine through the conserved F or W. The order of the fields is J gene, D gene, CDR3 length, clone size, V gene, CDR3 DNA, CDR3 protein. A D gene is named only where the DNA matches it firmly. Some rows have no size entry. The others give once, few or many, or a class for an expanded clone.

>TRBJ2-3|-|13|once|TRBV28
TGTGCCGGATCGAGGGACGTAGGAGATACGCAGTATTTT
CAGSRDVGDTQYF
>TRBJ2-1|TRBD2|20|-|TRBV7-3
TGTGCCAGCAGTCCCCTTTGGAGGACTAGCGGGAGGGACTCCTACAATGAGCAGTTCTTC
CASSPLWRTSGRDSYNEQFF
>TRBJ2-5|-|16|-|TRBV11-2
TGTGCCAGCAGCTCGCGACAGGAGATGTACCAAGAGACCCAGTACTTC
CASSSRQEMYQETQYF
>TRBJ1-5|-|15|-|TRBV19
TGTGCCAGTAGTATAGGGCTATATAGCAATCAGCCCCAGCATTTT
CASSIGLYSNQPQHF
>TRBJ2-3|-|11|once|TRBV7-9
TGTGCCAGCAGCTTAGAGGATACGCAGTATTTT
CASSLEDTQYF
>TRBJ2-2|-|14|once|TRBV19
TGTGCCAGTACCCAGGGGTTGAACACCGGGGAGCTGTTTTTT
CASTQGLNTGELFF
>TRBJ2-7|-|12|-|TRBV5-6
TGTGCCAGCAGCTTGGAAGGCTACGAGCAGTACTTC
CASSLEGYEQYF
>TRBJ2-7|-|15|-|TRBV2
TGTGCCAGCAGTGAAGCGTTGGCCAAAGCCTACGAGCAGTACTTC
CASSEALAKAYEQYF
>TRBJ1-5|TRBD1|17|-|TRBV7-6
TGTGCCAGCAGCTTGAGGACCCGGGGGACAGGGTCCCAGCCCCAGCATTTT
CASSLRTRGTGSQPQHF
>TRBJ2-5|-|15|-|TRBV19
TGTGCCAGTAAACAGGGAGCTACGGCTCAAGAGACCCAGTACTTC
CASKQGATAQETQYF
>TRBJ2-1|-|13|once|TRBV11-2
TGTGCCAGCAGGAGTGGAACAGGGAATGAGCAGTTCTTC
CASRSGTGNEQFF
>TRBJ2-3|TRBD1|15|-|TRBV28
TGTGCCAGCAGCCGACAGGGGAGGAAGGCGGATACGCAGTATTTT
CASSRQGRKADTQYF
>TRBJ2-1|TRBD1|13|-|TRBV6-5
TGTGCCAGCACGCCGGGACAGTACAATGAGCAGTTCTTC
CASTPGQYNEQFF
>TRBJ2-7|-|14|-|TRBV9
TGTGCCAGCAGCGAAAGGTCGGGATCCTACGAGCAGTACTTC
CASSERSGSYEQYF
>TRBJ2-7|TRBD1|15|-|TRBV28
TGTGCCAGCAGACAGTCGGGACAGGGAGCTCGCGAGCAGTACTTC
CASRQSGQGAREQYF
>TRBJ2-1|TRBD2|16|-|TRBV27
TGTGCCAGCAGTCTAATGGCGGGAGTCTCCTACAATGAGCAGTTCTTC
CASSLMAGVSYNEQFF
>TRBJ1-1|-|15|few|TRBV6-1
TGTGCCAGCAGTGGGGGGATAAGTATGGACACTGAAGCTTTCTTT
CASSGGISMDTEAFF
>TRBJ2-3|-|14|-|TRBV9
TGTGCCAGCAGCGTAGACGCGGGAAGAGATACGCAGTATTTT
CASSVDAGRDTQYF
>TRBJ2-7|TRBD2|19|once|TRBV15
TGTGCCACCAGCCAAGCTCCGGGACCCCTTTTAGCGGGAGGGCGCGAGCAGTACTTC
CATSQAPGPLLAGGREQYF
>TRBJ1-3|-|17|-|TRBV7-9
TGTGCCAGCAGCGTGAGTCAGGGGCCGGAATCCGGAAACACCATATATTTT
CASSVSQGPESGNTIYF
>TRBJ1-1|-|15|-|TRBV7-3
TGTGCCAGCAGCTTAGTCAGGGCCCCGAACACTGAAGCTTTCTTT
CASSLVRAPNTEAFF
>TRBJ1-6|-|14|-|TRBV30
TGTGCCTGGAGTGTAGACTCGAATAATTCACCCCTCCACTTT
CAWSVDSNNSPLHF
>TRBJ2-1|TRBD2|15|-|TRBV6-4
TGTGCCAGCAGTGAAGATAGCGGGAGAGGTGATGAGCAGTTCTTC
CASSEDSGRGDEQFF
>TRBJ2-1|-|13|-|TRBV5-4
TGTGCCAGCAGCGACCAATCTTTCAATGAGCAGTTCTTC
CASSDQSFNEQFF
>TRBJ2-7|TRBD2|16|once|TRBV4-2
TGTGCCAGCAGCCAAGTCGCTAGCGGACCTCGTTACGAGCAGTACTTC
CASSQVASGPRYEQYF
>TRBJ2-7|-|14|once|TRBV27
TGTGCCAGCAGTTTAGTCAGCAAAACCTACGAGCAGTACTTC
CASSLVSKTYEQYF
>TRBJ1-4|-|16|-|TRBV4-3
TGCGCCAGCAGCCAAGGGGGAGGAAGGAGGAAGGAAAAACTGTTTTTT
CASSQGGGRRKEKLFF
>TRBJ2-2|-|13|-|TRBV5-4
TGTGCCAGCAGCTCCGACTTAATCCGGGAGCTGTTTTTT
CASSSDLIRELFF
>TRBJ2-3|-|15|-|TRBV13
TGTGCCAGCAGCCCCGGGCAGGGCCGCACAGATACGCAGTATTTT
CASSPGQGRTDTQYF
>TRBJ2-5|-|13|-|TRBV30
TGTGCCTGGAGTGTAGGTAACCAAGAGACCCAGTACTTC
CAWSVGNQETQYF
>TRBJ2-1|-|15|-|TRBV7-3
TGTGCCAGCAGCTTATGGGGGACGAGGATGCATGAGCAGTTCTTC
CASSLWGTRMHEQFF
>TRBJ2-7|-|12|-|TRBV19
TGTGCCAGTAGGGACAACAATTACGAGCAGTACTTC
CASRDNNYEQYF
>TRBJ1-4|TRBD1|15|-|TRBV19
TGTGCCAGTAGTCCCGGACAGGGGGCAAATGAAAAACTGTTTTTT
CASSPGQGANEKLFF
>TRBJ1-1|-|9|-|TRBV5-8
TGTGCCAGCAGCTTTGGAGCTTTCTTT
CASSFGAFF
>TRBJ2-3|-|19|-|TRBV19
TGTGCCAGTAGTATGTCGGACTACGCCTATATCCCTAGCACAGATACGCAGTATTTT
CASSMSDYAYIPSTDTQYF
>TRBJ2-1|TRBD1|16|-|TRBV5-1
TGCGCCAGCAGCTTGGAACAGGGGGCGAGGGGATATGAGCAGTTCTTC
CASSLEQGARGYEQFF
>TRBJ2-3|-|15|-|TRBV7-7
TGTGCTAGCAGCTTAGGGCATAGTGGGGCAGATACGCAGTATTTT
CASSLGHSGADTQYF
>TRBJ2-7|-|16|-|TRBV6-6
TGTGCCAGCAGTTACAGTTCGGGCAGGGCCGGGATCGAGCAGTACTTC
CASSYSSGRAGIEQYF
>TRBJ2-7|TRBD1|14|-|TRBV7-2
TGTGCCAGCAGCTATACCGGACAGGTCTACGAGCAGTACTTC
CASSYTGQVYEQYF
>TRBJ2-3|TRBD2|16|-|TRBV6-4
TGTGCCAGCAGTGACGTGACGGGCGGGGGGGCAGATACGCAGTATTTT
CASSDVTGGGADTQYF
>TRBJ1-1|-|15|-|TRBV28
TGTGCCAGCAGTTTAAGCGCGGGCATGAACACTGAAGCTTTCTTT
CASSLSAGMNTEAFF
>TRBJ2-7|TRBD1|15|-|TRBV6-5
TGTGCCAGCAGCGAAACGACAGGGTTGGTCTACGAGCAGTACTTC
CASSETTGLVYEQYF